There are many counts of the clone carrying this TCR beta chain. Its antigen is unknown. The sample originates from a study of naive and memory T cell subsets. Study observations and caveats: TCR transcript changes with activation or differentiation may affect this RNA method.

Trimming shortened V by 6 bases and J by 0 bases, and 12 bases separated the two germline ends. This CDR3 is built from 15 residues. The V gene's germline CDR1 is SNHLY and CDR2 FYNNEI. The SP2 primer and nested alpha and beta constant region primers amplified ligated cDNA in four rounds. Reverse transcription of blood and skin TCR RNA was primed at alpha and beta constant regions. Each CDR3 protein gets one entry after TCRdb re-called the UMI-ligation and nested PCR reads with MiXCR. The sample consists of some 26,000 distinct CDR3 sequences, roughly 5.2% of them appearing once. An oligonucleotide containing a UMI was ligated to the 3' end of TCR cDNA. Adult healthy volunteers gave 2.5 ml peripheral blood for whole-blood RNA.

This chain links TRBV2 with TRBJ2-1; D is perhaps TRBD2 (6 bases). This clonotype originated in an adult in good health. Sequenced sample: blood. This CDR3 is CASRTAGSSYNEQFF. The CDR3 DNA is TGTGCCAGCAGGACGGCGGGAAGCTCCTACAATGAGCAGTTCTTC.